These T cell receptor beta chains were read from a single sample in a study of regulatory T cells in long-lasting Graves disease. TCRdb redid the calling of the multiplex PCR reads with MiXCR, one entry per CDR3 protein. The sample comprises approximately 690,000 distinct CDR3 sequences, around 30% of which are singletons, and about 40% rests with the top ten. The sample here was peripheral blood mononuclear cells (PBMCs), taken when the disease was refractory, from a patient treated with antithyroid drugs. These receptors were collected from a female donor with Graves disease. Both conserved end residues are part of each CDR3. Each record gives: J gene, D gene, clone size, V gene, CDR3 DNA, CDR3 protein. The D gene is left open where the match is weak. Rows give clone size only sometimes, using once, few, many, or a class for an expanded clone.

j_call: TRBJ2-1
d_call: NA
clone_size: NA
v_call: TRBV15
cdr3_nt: TGTGCCACCAGCTGGAGACTCTCGTCCCACAATGAGCAGTTCTTC
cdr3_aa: CATSWRLSSHNEQFF

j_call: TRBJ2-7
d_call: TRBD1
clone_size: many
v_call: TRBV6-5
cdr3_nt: TGTGCCAGCAGGTACCGTCAGGGGGTCTCCTACGAGCAGTACTTC
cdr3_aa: CASRYRQGVSYEQYF

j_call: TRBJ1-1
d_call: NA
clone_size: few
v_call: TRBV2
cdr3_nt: TGTGCCAGCAGTTACGACAGAAACGCCGAGGAAGCTTTCTTT
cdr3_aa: CASSYDRNAEEAFF

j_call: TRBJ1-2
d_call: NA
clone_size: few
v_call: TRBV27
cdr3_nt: TGTGCCAGCAGTCCCTGGACCCTCTCAGAGGGCTACACCTTC
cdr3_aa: CASSPWTLSEGYTF

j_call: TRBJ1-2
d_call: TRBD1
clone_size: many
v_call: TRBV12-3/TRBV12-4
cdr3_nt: TGTGCCAGCAGCCCTCCCGACCCGGGACAGGATTTCTATGGCTACACCTTC
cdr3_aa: CASSPPDPGQDFYGYTF

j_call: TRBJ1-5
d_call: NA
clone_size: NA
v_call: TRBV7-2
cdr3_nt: TGTGCCAGCAGCTCCGGGGGGGCAGGGGACAATCAGCCCCAGCATTTT
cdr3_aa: CASSSGGAGDNQPQHF

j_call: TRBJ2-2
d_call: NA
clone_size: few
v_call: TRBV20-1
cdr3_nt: TGCAGTGCTAGCCCCCCCCAGGCCATCACCGGGGAGCTGTTTTTT
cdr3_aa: CSASPPQAITGELFF

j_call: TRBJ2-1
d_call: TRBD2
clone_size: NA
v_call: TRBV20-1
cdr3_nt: TGCAGTGCTAGATACGGGGGGGGAGTAACCTACAATGAGCAGTTCTTC
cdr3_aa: CSARYGGGVTYNEQFF

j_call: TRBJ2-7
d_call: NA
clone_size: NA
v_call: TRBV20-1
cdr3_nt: TGCAGTGCTAGACACACAGGGTCCTACGAGCAGTACTTC
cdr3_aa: CSARHTGSYEQYF

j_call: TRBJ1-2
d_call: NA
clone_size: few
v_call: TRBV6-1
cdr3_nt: TGTGCCAGCATTCGAGGGAGTTTCAAGGATGGCTACACCTTC
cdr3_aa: CASIRGSFKDGYTF

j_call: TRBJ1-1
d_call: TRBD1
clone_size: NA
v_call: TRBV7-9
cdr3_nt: TGTGCCAGCAGCCTACAGGGGCCGAGGACTGAAGCTTTCTTT
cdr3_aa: CASSLQGPRTEAFF

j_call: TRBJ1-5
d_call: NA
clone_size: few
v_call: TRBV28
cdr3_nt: TGTGCCAGCAGCCGTACGGTAGGGGTCAATCAGCCCCAGCATTTT
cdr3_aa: CASSRTVGVNQPQHF

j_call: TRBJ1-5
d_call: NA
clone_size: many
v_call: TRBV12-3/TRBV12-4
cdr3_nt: TGTGCCAGCAGTTTTGGGGGGCAGGATCAGCCCCAGCATTTT
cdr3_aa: CASSFGGQDQPQHF

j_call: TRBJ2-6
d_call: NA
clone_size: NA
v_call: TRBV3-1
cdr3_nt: TGTGCCAGCAGCCAAGATCGAGGGAGTGGAACTGGGGCCAACGTCCTGACTTTC
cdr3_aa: CASSQDRGSGTGANVLTF

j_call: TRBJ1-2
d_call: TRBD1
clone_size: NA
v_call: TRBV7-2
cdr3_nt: TGTGCCAGCAGCGAAAGCGACAGGGCTAACTATGGCTACGCCTTC
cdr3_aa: CASSESDRANYGYAF

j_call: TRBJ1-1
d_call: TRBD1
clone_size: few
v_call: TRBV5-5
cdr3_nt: TGTGCCAGCAGCTTTTCTGGGACAGGGAACACTGAAGCTTTCTTT
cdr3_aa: CASSFSGTGNTEAFF

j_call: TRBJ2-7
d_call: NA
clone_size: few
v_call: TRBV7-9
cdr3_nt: TGTGCCAGCAGCTTAGGTGGGGGGACAGTCTACGAGCAGTACTTC
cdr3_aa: CASSLGGGTVYEQYF

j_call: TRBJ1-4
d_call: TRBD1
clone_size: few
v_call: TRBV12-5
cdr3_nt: TGTGCTAGTGGATCGGGACAGCTTAATGAAAAACTGTTTTTT
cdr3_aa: CASGSGQLNEKLFF

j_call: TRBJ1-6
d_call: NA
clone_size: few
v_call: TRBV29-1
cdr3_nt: TGCAGCGTTGAACAGGATTATAATTCACCCCTCCACTTT
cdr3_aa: CSVEQDYNSPLHF

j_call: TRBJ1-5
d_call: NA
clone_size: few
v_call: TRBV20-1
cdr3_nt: TGCAGTGCTATTGACAGAAATAATCAGCCCCAGCATTTT
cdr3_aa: CSAIDRNNQPQHF

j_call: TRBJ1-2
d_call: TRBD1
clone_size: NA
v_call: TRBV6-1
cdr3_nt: TGTGCCAGCAGTCTGAGGGGGACAGGACAAATGGGGTATGGCTACACCTTC
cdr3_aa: CASSLRGTGQMGYGYTF